One sample yielded the 27 T cell receptor beta chains listed below, sequenced in a study of blood T cell repertoires in COVID-19. The method was immunoSEQ multiplex PCR; TCRdb's version includes in-frame clones alone and lacks a portion of them. The sample lists approximately 160,000 clones, around 83% seen once, with approximately 7.1% in the top ten. Sequencing input: peripheral blood. The receptor source for this set is a woman between 50 and 59 years old in a cohort sampled during active or convalescent COVID-19.

This clone was seen once. The chain couples TRBV6-4 to TRBJ2-3; D call uncertain. The CDR3 is 14 residues long. Germline V gene sequence: CDR1 MRHNA, CDR2 SNTAGT. V lost 4 bases to trimming and J lost 2 bases, with 10 bases between them. The CDR3 sequence: CASSVGPHTDTQYF. The CDR3 DNA is TGTGCCAGCAGTGTTGGGCCGCACACAGATACGCAGTATTTT.

In the case of this clone: In the same sample, other DNA sequences code for this CDR3. The V and J genes are TRBV3-1 (or the pseudogene TRBV3-2) and TRBJ1-1; weak D call: TRBD1 (5 bases). The V and J ends lost 1 base and 8 bases respectively, with 8 bases between them. In germline, CDR1 is LGHDT, CDR2 YNNKEL (reference sequence). The CDR3 spans 12 residues. DNA for the CDR3: TGTGCCAGCAGCCAAGTCAGGACAGAAGCTTTCTTT. Amino acid sequence: CASSQVRTEAFF.

The gene calls are TRBV19 and TRBJ1-6, with unresolved D. V was cut by 3 bases and J by 6 bases, with 9 bases left in between. CDR3 length: 14 amino acids. CDR1 and CDR2 from the germline V gene are LNHDA and SQIVND (reference sequence). In DNA, the CDR3 is TGTGCCAGTAGTATGACGGGAAGTAATTCACCCCTCCACTTT. Encoded protein: CASSMTGSNSPLHF.

This chain uses TRBV5-4 with TRBJ2-3; D gene ambiguous. Trimming removed 2 bases at V and 1 base at J, with 8 bases between. Germline values: CDR1 SGHNT, CDR2 YYREEE (reference sequence). This CDR3 has 14 amino acids. CDR3 amino acids: CASSLPYGTDTQYF. The CDR3, as DNA: TGTGCCAGCAGCTTACCCTACGGCACAGATACGCAGTATTTT.

The chain joins TRBV4-3 to TRBJ1-2, with TRBD1 identical over 8 bases. This CDR3 is built from 16 residues. The V segment lost 3 bases and the J segment 4 bases; nucleotides outside the gene matches: 10. Germline CDR1 and CDR2: LGHNA and YSLEER. CDR3 nucleotide sequence: TGCGCCAGCAGCCACCAGACAGGGGTCGGGGCCTATGGCTACACCTTC. This gives the protein CASSHQTGVGAYGYTF.

This clone is a singleton in its sample. The rearrangement joins TRBV7-8 to TRBJ1-2; D is possibly TRBD1 (6 bases). CDR1 and CDR2 (germline): SGHVS, FQNEAQ. This CDR3 contains 12 residues. Trimming shortened V by 1 base and J by 7 bases, and 7 bases separated the two germline ends. The CDR3 sequence is CASSLDRVGYTF. CDR3 sequence (DNA): TGTGCCAGCAGCTTAGACAGGGTTGGCTACACCTTC.

V gene TRBV24-1 combines with J gene TRBJ2-1; 9 nucleotides match TRBD2. The ends lost 3 bases at V and 0 bases at J; junction bases unmatched: 5. This CDR3 comprises 17 residues. CDR1 and CDR2 from the germline V gene are KGHDR and SFDVKD. CDR3 protein: CATSDSSGGSSYNEQFF. The CDR3 region has the DNA TGTGCCACCAGTGATAGTAGCGGGGGTAGCTCCTACAATGAGCAGTTCTTC.

This chain links TRBV10-3 with TRBJ1-2; tentative D call: TRBD1 (5 bases). The CDR3 loop spans 14 amino acids. Trimming took off 5 bases at V and 0 bases at J, with 10 bases between the two ends. Germline CDR1 is ENHRY and CDR2 is SYGVKD. CDR3 bases: TGTGCCATCAGTCCCGGGGGAACTAACTATGGCTACACCTTC. It encodes CAISPGGTNYGYTF.

The gene calls are TRBV12-3 or TRBV12-4 and TRBJ1-1, with D unresolved. This CDR3 contains 12 residues. Between the trimmed V and J ends, which lost 9 bases and 1 base, there was a span of 9 bases. This chain's CDR3 is CASTGRNTEAFF. Written as DNA, the CDR3 is TGTGCCAGTACGGGGAGGAACACTGAAGCTTTCTTT.

The genes are TRBV7-2 and TRBJ2-2; D remains ambiguous. Germline values: CDR1 SGHTA, CDR2 FQGNSA. The CDR3 totals 16 residues. The V end was cut by 5 bases, the J end by 3 bases, with 16 bases between. CDR3 in DNA: TGTGCCAGCAGCCCCAGCCAGGTCCGAGACACCGGGGAGCTGTTTTTT. Its translation is CASSPSQVRDTGELFF.

This rearrangement joins TRBV21-1 to TRBJ1-4. TRBV21-1 is a pseudogene segment. CDR3 length: 14 amino acids. In DNA, the CDR3 is TGTGCCAGCAGCAATCGGGAGGCAAACGAAAAACTGTTTTTT. This gives the protein CASSNREANEKLFF.

The rearrangement links TRBV3-1 (or the pseudogene TRBV3-2) to TRBJ1-4; 12 bases match TRBD1. Germline-derived CDR1 and CDR2 are LGHDT and YNNKEL (reference sequence). Trimming at V came to 1 base and at J to 8 bases, leaving 5 bases not matched to a gene. The CDR3 covers 16 residues. In DNA form, the CDR3 reads TGTGCCAGCAGCCAAGGCGTCGGGACAGGGGGCGAAAAACTGTTTTTT. Its translation is CASSQGVGTGGEKLFF.

The chain couples TRBV14 to TRBJ2-7; D may be TRBD2 (5 bases). The CDR3 is 15 amino acids. The germline V gene encodes CDR1 SGHDN and CDR2 FVKESK. The ends were cut back, 4 bases at V and 6 bases at J, with 19 bases in the middle. CDR3 coding DNA: TGTGCCAGCAGCCCCGGTAGAGGGCTCTTTTTCGAGCAGTACTTC. Translation: CASSPGRGLFFEQYF. The variable domain in full, with the rest retrieved from reference TRBV14 and TRBJ2-7, is EAGVTQFPSHSVIEKGQTVTLRCDPISGHDNLYWYRRVMGKEIKFLLHFVKESKQDESGMPNNRFLAERTGGTYSTLKVQPAELEDSGVYFCASSPGRGLFFEQYFGPGTRLTVT.

The chain is built from TRBV6-5 and TRBJ2-1, with 8 bases aligning to TRBD1. Per germline, CDR1 MNHEY and CDR2 SVGAGI. Trimming removed 7 bases from V and 2 bases from J; junction bases left unmatched: 1. The CDR3 sequence is 13 residues long. The CDR3 DNA reads as TGTGCCAGCACGGGACAGGCCTACAATGAGCAGTTCTTC. Protein sequence: CASTGQAYNEQFF.

This chain links TRBV11-2 with TRBJ1-6, with TRBD1 matching 7 bases. The CDR3 contains 15 residues. The germline CDR1 and CDR2 sequences are SGHAT and FQNNGV. V shed 4 bases, J shed 9 bases, and the junction held 9 bases outside the gene matches. CDR3 residues: CASSSTTGAGSPLHF. CDR3 DNA sequence: TGTGCCAGCAGCTCTACCACAGGGGCCGGTTCACCCCTCCACTTT.

The CDR3 reads CASSSGTGGDEQYF. The CDR3 DNA sequence: TGTGCCAGCAGTTCTGGGACAGGGGGAGACGAGCAGTACTTC. The rearrangement joins TRBV2 to TRBJ2-7; TRBD1 agrees at 11 bases. The V segment lost 5 bases and the J segment 5 bases; nucleotides outside the gene matches: 5. The germline gives CDR1 SNHLY, CDR2 FYNNEI. The CDR3 spans 14 residues.

The chain joins TRBV15 to TRBJ2-5; 10 bases line up with TRBD2. CDR3 length equals 16 residues. Germline V gene lookup returns CDR1 LNHNV and CDR2 YYDKDF (reference sequence). J was trimmed by 5 bases and V by 3 bases; bases with no gene match: 9. The CDR3: CATSRSQAGGHETQYF. Written as DNA, the CDR3 is TGTGCCACCAGCAGGAGTCAAGCGGGGGGGCACGAGACCCAGTACTTC. The variable domain in full, with the rest retrieved from reference TRBV15 and TRBJ2-5, is DAMVIQNPRYQVTQFGKPVTLSCSQTLNHNVMYWYQQKSSQAPKLLFHYYDKDFNNEADTPDNFQSRRPNTSFCFLDIRSPGLGDTAMYLCATSRSQAGGHETQYFGPGTRLLVL.

In its sample, this clone was seen once. The chain uses TRBV2 and TRBJ1-5; 7 bases align to TRBD1. This CDR3 is built from 14 residues. The V segment lost 6 bases and the J segment 6 bases; nucleotides outside the gene matches: 8. Germline assignment: CDR1 SNHLY and CDR2 FYNNEI. The chain's CDR3 is CASRWTGGSQPQHF. CDR3 sequence (DNA): TGTGCCAGCAGGTGGACAGGTGGCAGTCAGCCCCAGCATTTT.

This chain connects TRBV9 to TRBJ2-1, with 9 bases fitting TRBD1. Germline loops: CDR1 SGDLS, CDR2 YYNGEE. The ends lost 2 bases at V and 6 bases at J; junction bases unmatched: 6. There are 15 residues in the CDR3. In DNA, the CDR3 is TGTGCCAGCAGCGTTTTGGGGACAGGGACCAATGAGCAGTTCTTC. It specifies CASSVLGTGTNEQFF.

The V gene is TRBV7-3, the J gene TRBJ2-3; D may be TRBD2 (5 bases). Germline CDR1 is SGHTA and CDR2 is FQGTGA. V was cut by 3 bases and J by 1 base, with 11 bases left in between. CDR3 length: 15 residues. The CDR3 DNA is TGTGCCAGCAGCTTTTCGGGAAGGGGCACAGATACGCAGTATTTT. This codes for CASSFSGRGTDTQYF.

The chain has TRBV6-5 and TRBJ1-6; TRBD1 agrees at 12 bases. The germline CDR1 and CDR2 sequences are MNHEY and SVGAGI. The J segment lost 9 bases and the V segment lost 5 bases, leaving 2 bases of the junction unmatched. The CDR3 is 14 residues long. CDR3 DNA: TGTGCCAGCAGTACGGGACAGGGGGCTTCACCCCTCCACTTT. It translates to CASSTGQGASPLHF.

The rearrangement uses TRBV20-1 and TRBJ2-5; 8 nucleotides match TRBD2. In germline, CDR1 is DFQATT, CDR2 SNEGSKA (reference sequence). The CDR3 runs to 11 residues. In nucleotides, the CDR3 is TGCAGCATTAGCGGGGTGGAGGCCCAGTACTTC. Its translation is CSISGVEAQYF.

This rearrangement joins TRBV3-1 (or the pseudogene TRBV3-2) to TRBJ2-7; no clear D. The CDR3 has 14 residues. Germline-derived CDR1 and CDR2 are LGHDT and YNNKEL (reference sequence). V shed 4 bases and J shed 6 bases, with 16 bases lying between them. For the CDR3, the DNA is TGTGCCAGCAGCCCATTCACCCGAGAAGCCGAGCAGTACTTC. Amino acids: CASSPFTREAEQYF.

J is TRBJ2-7 and V is TRBV4-1, with TRBD1 as a possible D gene (5 bases). Germline assignment: CDR1 MGHRA and CDR2 YSYEKL. V gave up 0 bases and J gave up 9 bases, with 18 bases separating them. The CDR3 contains 15 residues. The CDR3 spells CASSQEGAGLPGQYF. In DNA form, the CDR3 reads TGCGCCAGCAGCCAAGAAGGGGCAGGTCTTCCTGGGCAGTACTTC.

In this sample, this clone turned up once. The chain is built from TRBV24-1 and TRBJ2-5, with TRBD2 identical over 9 bases. This CDR3 contains 15 residues. CDR1 is KGHDR and CDR2 is SFDVKD in the germline V gene. Unmatched junction bases numbered 5, after V lost 3 bases and J lost 4 bases. The CDR3 loop reads CATSDGGGAGETQYF. In nucleotides, the CDR3 is TGTGCCACCAGTGATGGCGGGGGGGCGGGAGAGACCCAGTACTTC.

V gene TRBV11-2 combines with J gene TRBJ1-2; D is perhaps TRBD1 (6 bases). The V gene's germline CDR1 is SGHAT and CDR2 FQNNGV. Between the trimmed V and J ends, which lost 3 bases and 5 bases, there was a span of 22 bases. The CDR3 totals 17 residues. In DNA form, the CDR3 reads TGTGCCAGCAGCTTCGTACCCCAGGGACATTTTAGGTATGGCTACACCTTC. This translates into CASSFVPQGHFRYGYTF.

The chain carries TRBV9 and TRBJ1-2; maybe TRBD1 (5 bases). This CDR3 spans 17 amino acids. V gave up 4 bases and J gave up 3 bases, with 22 bases separating them. The germline gives CDR1 SGDLS, CDR2 YYNGEE. CDR3 sequence reads: CASSPSGRGGRDYGYTF. CDR3 nucleotides: TGTGCCAGCAGCCCCTCGGGTAGGGGAGGTAGGGACTATGGCTACACCTTC.